The present T cell receptor beta chain was sequenced within a study of CD8+ T cells in alopecia areata. Study-level background: The graft donors were roughly 6-13-month-old C3H/HeJ mice with spontaneous alopecia, and their skin went to roughly 6-11-week-old female C3H/HeJ mice.

Broader study findings: Scalp sequencing captures resident alphabeta T cells of normal skin too.

In each case, RNA was isolated and then reverse transcribed into cDNA as the sequencing template. The table came from immunoSEQ multiplex PCR; TCRdb's copy has only in-frame clones and leaves some out. In total the sample includes over 100,000 clones, none of them seen once. The CDR3 is 15 residues long. V was shortened by 0 bases and J by 0 bases, with 9 bases between the two germline ends. Germline assignment: CDR1 NNHDY and CDR2 SYVADS. This clone was counted between two and nine times. The antigen is unknown. The gene names given are mouse names. The missing CDR3 end, 4 residues past where the read stops, is filled in from the germline J gene.

This chain links TRBV13-3 with TRBJ1-1; D is uncertain. This TCR was recovered from a C3H/HeJ mouse with alopecia areata. These mice share the MHC haplotype H2-k. Sequencing input: lesional skin. CDR3 amino acids: CASSDALGSNTEVFF. The covered CDR3 bases are TGTGCCAGCAGTGATGCATTGGGTTCAAACACA.